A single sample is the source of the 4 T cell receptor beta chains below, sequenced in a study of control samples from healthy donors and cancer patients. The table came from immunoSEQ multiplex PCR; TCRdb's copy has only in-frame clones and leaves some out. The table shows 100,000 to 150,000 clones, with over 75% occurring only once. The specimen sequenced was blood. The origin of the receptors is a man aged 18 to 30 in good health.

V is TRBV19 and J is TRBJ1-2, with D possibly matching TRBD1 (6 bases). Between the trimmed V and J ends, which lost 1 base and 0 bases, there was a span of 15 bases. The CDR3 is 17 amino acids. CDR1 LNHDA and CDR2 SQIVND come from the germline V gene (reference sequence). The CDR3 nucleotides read TGTGCCAGTAGTATAGCCCTTGGACAGTTAGCTAACTATGGCTACACCTTC. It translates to CASSIALGQLANYGYTF. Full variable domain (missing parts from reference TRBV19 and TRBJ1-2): DGGITQSPKYLFRKEGQNVTLSCEQNLNHDAMYWYRQDPGQGLRLIYYSQIVNDFQKGDIAEGYSVSREKKESFPLTVTSAQKNPTAFYLCASSIALGQLANYGYTFGSGTRLTVV.

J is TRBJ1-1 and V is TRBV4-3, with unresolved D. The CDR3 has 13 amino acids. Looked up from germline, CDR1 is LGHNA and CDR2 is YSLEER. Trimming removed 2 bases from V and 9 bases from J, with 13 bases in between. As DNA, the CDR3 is TGCGCCAGCAGCCAAAAAGGAAGTACCCAAGCTTTCTTT. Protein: CASSQKGSTQAFF.

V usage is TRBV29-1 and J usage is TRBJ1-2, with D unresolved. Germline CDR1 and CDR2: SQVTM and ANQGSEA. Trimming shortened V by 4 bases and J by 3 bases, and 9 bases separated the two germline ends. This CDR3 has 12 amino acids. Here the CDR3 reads CSVVETDYGYTF. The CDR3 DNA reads TGCAGCGTTGTGGAAACGGACTATGGCTACACCTTC.

The CDR3, as DNA: TGTGCCAGCAGCGGGACCGGGACAGGGGACCTCTACGAGCAGTACTTC. It translates to CASSGTGTGDLYEQYF. The chain combines TRBV5-6 with TRBJ2-7, with 10 bases matching TRBD1. Germline V gene sequence: CDR1 SGHDT, CDR2 YYEEEE. The CDR3 has 16 amino acids. After removal of 4 bases from V and 3 bases from J, the junction contained 10 bases not matched to a gene.